Listed below are T cell receptor beta chains from one sample, sequenced in a study of blood T cell repertoires in COVID-19. The assay was immunoSEQ multiplex PCR, and TCRdb's table has in-frame clones only and misses some. Here the sample spans approximately 350,000 clones, about 89% being singletons. Specimen: peripheral blood. The receptors originated from a man in his forties with acute or convalescent COVID-19. The CDR3 runs from the conserved cysteine through the conserved F or W. Each record gives: J gene, D gene, clone size, V gene, CDR3 protein, CDR3 DNA. A D gene is named only where the DNA matches it firmly. Clone sizes are given selectively: once, few, many, or a class where the clone is expanded.

TRBJ2-7,TRBD1,NA,TRBV2,CAAGQDRDYEQYF,TGTGCAGCAGGCCAGGACAGGGACTACGAGCAGTACTTC
TRBJ2-5,TRBD2,NA,TRBV7-3,CASSATGTSGEETQYF,TGTGCCAGCAGCGCAACCGGGACTAGCGGGGAAGAGACCCAGTACTTC
TRBJ2-5,NA,NA,TRBV11-2,CASSSGPVPETQYF,TGTGCCAGCAGCTCGGGTCCAGTCCCCGAGACCCAGTACTTC
TRBJ2-7,TRBD2,NA,TRBV11-2,CASRGGSSEQYF,TGTGCCAGCAGGGGGGGGTCCTCCGAGCAGTACTTC
TRBJ2-3,TRBD1,NA,TRBV6-4,CASSQGASTDTQYF,TGTGCCAGCAGTCAGGGGGCGTCCACAGATACGCAGTATTTT
TRBJ2-5,TRBD2,NA,TRBV5-1,CASSLRTRETQYF,TGCGCCAGCAGCTTGAGGACTAGGGAGACCCAGTACTTC
TRBJ2-1,NA,once,TRBV7-3,CASSLQGARGKEQFF,TGTGCCAGCAGCTTACAAGGGGCCAGGGGAAAAGAGCAGTTCTTC
TRBJ2-7,NA,NA,TRBV6-6,CASSYPGVQYF,TGTGCCAGCAGTTACCCGGGGGTGCAGTACTTC
TRBJ1-1,NA,NA,TRBV6-5,CASRGGAENTEAFF,TGTGCCAGCCGGGGAGGGGCCGAGAACACTGAAGCTTTCTTT
TRBJ1-6,TRBD1,NA,TRBV4-3,CASSQMRQGASYNSPLHF,TGCGCCAGCAGCCAAATGAGGCAGGGGGCCTCCTATAATTCACCCCTCCACTTT
TRBJ1-1,NA,NA,TRBV18,CASSPNPGRIGTEAFF,TGTGCCAGCTCACCGAATCCAGGCCGAATTGGAACTGAAGCTTTCTTT
TRBJ2-6,TRBD2,NA,TRBV12-5,CASAAGVGLGANVLTF,TGTGCTAGTGCTGCGGGAGTAGGACTTGGGGCCAACGTCCTGACTTTC
TRBJ2-1,NA,NA,TRBV3-1/TRBV3-2,CASFGGGGVYNEQFF,TGTGCCAGCTTTGGAGGGGGCGGGGTGTACAATGAGCAGTTCTTC
TRBJ1-3,NA,NA,TRBV5-4,CASSPGLSGNTIYF,TGTGCCAGCAGCCCAGGACTCTCTGGAAACACCATATATTTT
TRBJ2-7,NA,NA,TRBV5-1,CASSFSPGEQYF,TGCGCCAGCAGCTTCTCACCCGGCGAGCAGTACTTC
TRBJ2-7,TRBD2,NA,TRBV27,CASSPKGTIRREQYF,TGTGCCAGCAGTCCGAAAGGGACTATCAGGAGGGAGCAGTACTTC
TRBJ2-2,TRBD2,NA,TRBV9,CASSLTSGRQTGELFF,TGTGCCAGCAGCCTTACTAGCGGGAGACAGACCGGGGAGCTGTTTTTT
TRBJ2-7,NA,NA,TRBV10-3,CAISGLAGSSYEQYF,TGTGCCATCTCGGGCTTGGCAGGGTCTTCCTACGAGCAGTACTTC
TRBJ1-5,NA,NA,TRBV19,CASRLGHVNQPQHF,TGTGCCAGTAGGCTGGGACACGTCAATCAGCCCCAGCATTTT
TRBJ2-1,TRBD2,NA,TRBV9,CASSVPAGDNEQFF,TGTGCCAGCAGCGTTCCAGCGGGAGACAATGAGCAGTTCTTC
TRBJ2-4,TRBD1,NA,TRBV19,CASSSRQGGNIQYF,TGTGCCAGTAGTTCCCGACAGGGTGGGAACATTCAGTACTTC
TRBJ1-1,TRBD1,NA,TRBV19,CASSDRGSTEAFF,TGTGCCAGTAGTGACAGGGGTAGTACTGAAGCTTTCTTT
TRBJ1-1,TRBD1,once,TRBV3-1/TRBV3-2,CASSPGDRVGTEAFF,TGTGCCAGCAGCCCCGGGGACAGGGTCGGAACTGAAGCTTTCTTT
TRBJ1-5,TRBD1,NA,TRBV30,CAWSSGGPQHF,TGTGCCTGGAGCTCAGGGGGCCCCCAGCATTTT
TRBJ1-1,NA,NA,TRBV6-5,CASDTRGGLVEAFF,TGTGCCAGCGACACTAGGGGGGGGCTGGTTGAAGCTTTCTTT
TRBJ1-5,NA,NA,TRBV2,CASSEQGVANQPQHF,TGTGCCAGCAGTGAACAAGGGGTGGCAAATCAGCCCCAGCATTTT
TRBJ2-1,NA,once,TRBV2,CASSERGSNHNEQFF,TGTGCCAGCAGTGAAAGGGGGAGCAACCACAATGAGCAGTTCTTC
TRBJ1-2,NA,NA,TRBV6-6,CASSPTENYGYTF,TGTGCCAGCAGCCCTACAGAAAACTATGGCTACACCTTC
TRBJ1-1,NA,NA,TRBV27,CASSLWSAGGRVTEAFF,TGTGCCAGCAGTTTATGGTCCGCGGGGGGGCGCGTCACTGAAGCTTTCTTT
TRBJ2-7,TRBD1,NA,TRBV28,CASSVDRGISYEQYF,TGTGCCAGCAGTGTCGACAGGGGGATCTCCTACGAGCAGTACTTC
TRBJ2-7,TRBD1,NA,TRBV11-1,CASSLGQRRSEQYF,TGTGCCAGCAGCCTGGGACAGAGAAGGTCCGAGCAGTACTTC
TRBJ1-1,TRBD1,NA,TRBV4-1,CASSQAGTGILRSEAFF,TGCGCCAGCAGCCAAGCCGGGACAGGGATTCTCCGAAGTGAAGCTTTCTTT
TRBJ2-7,NA,NA,TRBV19,CASSIGPGISYEQYF,TGTGCCAGTAGTATCGGTCCAGGAATCTCCTACGAGCAGTACTTC
TRBJ2-3,NA,NA,TRBV5-1,CASSLFGGGTDTQYF,TGCGCCAGCAGCTTGTTCGGCGGGGGCACAGATACGCAGTATTTT
TRBJ2-7,NA,NA,TRBV6-5,CASSYVTGVFSYEQYF,TGTGCCAGCAGTTACGTTACGGGTGTTTTCTCCTACGAGCAGTACTTC
TRBJ2-3,NA,NA,TRBV7-9,CASSLYGLASTDTQYF,TGTGCCAGCAGCTTATACGGTCTCGCTAGCACAGATACGCAGTATTTT